This TCR beta chain was recovered during a study of regulatory T cells in long-lasting Graves disease. The time point: newly diagnosed GD, antithyroid drugs for less than 3 months. Making the TCR library involved RNA that had been extracted from PBMCs. Study findings and constraints: Not thyroid tissue but only peripheral blood was studied.

Details on this clonotype: The antigen remains undetermined.

The authors built TCR beta libraries using iRepertoire HTBI primers and Arm-PCR of CDR3 regions. One entry per CDR3 protein results from TCRdb running MiXCR on the multiplex PCR reads. The sample has approximately 540,000 distinct CDR3 sequences; around 12% are singletons. Germline CDR1 is MNHEY and CDR2 is SMNVEV (reference sequence). The CDR3 extends over 15 amino acids. Between the trimmed V and J ends, which lost 0 bases and 1 base, there was a span of 7 bases. These data were also reused for a study on T cells in Graves' hyperthyroidism and ophthalmopathy. From that paper: With a median lead of roughly 6.2 months before onset, the model predicted ophthalmopathy.

This material consisted of peripheral blood mononuclear cells (PBMCs), taken at new diagnosis, from a patient treated with antithyroid drugs. This clonotype originated in a woman aged 25 to 45 with Graves disease. This chain connects TRBV27 to TRBJ1-5, with D unclear. CDR3 in amino acids: CASSLSLGSNQPQHF. DNA of the CDR3: TGTGCCAGCAGTTTATCTCTGGGGAGCAATCAGCCCCAGCATTTT.